The T cell receptor (beta chain) under discussion was sequenced for a study of cytomegalovirus exposure and HLA in healthy donors. Overall study results and limits: Apart from CMV serostatus, no immune exposure information was available. It was about 150 TCR beta chains that were listed as cytomegalovirus-associated. Later work showed greater clonal expansion in HLA-associated TCR beta chains than in equally common others.

In regard to this clone: Its target is not known.

The primer mix had 60 Vbeta and 13 Jbeta primers. Per the study methods: Later work found approximately 80 million unique TCR beta chains, with about 10 million shared. Clones were sequenced by immunoSEQ multiplex PCR, and TCRdb holds only the in-frame ones, with some missing. D and trimming come from the DNA, and the V and J calls and clone size come from that table. The table includes about 94,000 clones, approximately 7.1% detected once. This CDR3 comprises 15 residues. V was clipped by 3 bases and J by 4 bases; unmatched bases: 8. Germline-derived CDR1 and CDR2 are SEHNR and FQNEAQ (reference sequence).

The V call is TRBV7-9, the J call TRBJ2-5, with 7 bases matching TRBD2. The source is a man between 45 and 60 years old in good health and CMV-seronegative. The sample taken for sequencing was PBMCs. CDR3 coding DNA: TGTGCCAGCAGCTTCGGTGGACTAGTACGAGAGACCCAGTACTTC. Its protein is CASSFGGLVRETQYF. The full variable domain, completed using reference TRBV7-9 and TRBJ2-5, is DTGVSQNPRHKITKRGQNVTFRCDPISEHNRLYWYRQTLGQGPEFLTYFQNEAQLEKSRLLSDRFSAERPKGSFSTLEIQRTEQGDSAMYLCASSFGGLVRETQYFGPGTRLLVL.